This T cell receptor beta chain was recorded in a study of shared clonotypes between healthy human individuals. Study observations and caveats: Clonotype sharing among donors was expected to depend on sequencing depth.

Method: immunoSEQ multiplex PCR; TCRdb's copy keeps in-frame clones and lacks some. The sample shows around 2,000,000 clones, about 95% of them seen only once. With respect to this clone: No antigen is known for it.

This CDR3 is 15 amino acids long. V was shortened by 5 bases and J by 4 bases, with 17 bases between the two germline ends. Germline V gives CDR1 MNHNS, CDR2 SASEGT. CD4+ cells yielded CD45RA+ naive and CD45RA-negative memory subsets. The chain uses TRBV6-1 and TRBJ2-5, with TRBD1 as a possible D gene (6 bases). This receptor was identified in a man between 18 and 29 years old in good health. The sequenced sample consisted of naive CD4+ T cells sorted from blood. Subset: CD45RA+ positively selected. CDR3 sequence: CASSPNPRGSETQYF. As DNA, the CDR3 is TGTGCCAGCAGTCCGAACCCCAGGGGTTCAGAGACCCAGTACTTC.